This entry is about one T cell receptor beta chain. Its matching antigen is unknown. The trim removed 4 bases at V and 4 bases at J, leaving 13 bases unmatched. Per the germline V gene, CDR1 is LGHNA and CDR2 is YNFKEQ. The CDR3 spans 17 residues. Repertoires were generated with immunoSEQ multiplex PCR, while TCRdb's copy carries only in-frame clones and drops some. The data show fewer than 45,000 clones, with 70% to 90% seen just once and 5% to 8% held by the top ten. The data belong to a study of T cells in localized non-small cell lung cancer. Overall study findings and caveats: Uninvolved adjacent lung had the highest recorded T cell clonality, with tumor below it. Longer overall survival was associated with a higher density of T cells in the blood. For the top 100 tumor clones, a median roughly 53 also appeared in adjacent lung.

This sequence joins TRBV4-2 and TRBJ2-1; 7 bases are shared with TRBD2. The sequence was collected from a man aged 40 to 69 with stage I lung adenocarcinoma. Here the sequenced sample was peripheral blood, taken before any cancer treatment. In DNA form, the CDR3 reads TGTGCCAGCAGCCTCGCCCTCGGGGAGGGCGGGTACAATGAGCAGTTCTTC. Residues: CASSLALGEGGYNEQFF.